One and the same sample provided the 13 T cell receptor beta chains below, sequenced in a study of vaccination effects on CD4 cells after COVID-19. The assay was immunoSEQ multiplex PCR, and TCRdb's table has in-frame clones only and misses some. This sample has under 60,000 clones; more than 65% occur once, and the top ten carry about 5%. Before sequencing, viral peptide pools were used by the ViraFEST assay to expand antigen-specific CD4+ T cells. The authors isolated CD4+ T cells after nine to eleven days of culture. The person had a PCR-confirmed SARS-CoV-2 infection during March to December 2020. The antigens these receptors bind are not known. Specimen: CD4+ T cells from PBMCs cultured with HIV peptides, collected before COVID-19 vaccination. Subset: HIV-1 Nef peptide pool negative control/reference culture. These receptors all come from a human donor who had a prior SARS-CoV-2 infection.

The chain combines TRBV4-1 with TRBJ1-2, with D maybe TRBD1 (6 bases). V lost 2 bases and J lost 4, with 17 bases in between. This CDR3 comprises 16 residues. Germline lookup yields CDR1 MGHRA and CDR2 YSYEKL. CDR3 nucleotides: TGCGCCAGCAGCCAACAGTGGACAGTTGGTATCTATGGCTACACCTTC. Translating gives CASSQQWTVGIYGYTF.

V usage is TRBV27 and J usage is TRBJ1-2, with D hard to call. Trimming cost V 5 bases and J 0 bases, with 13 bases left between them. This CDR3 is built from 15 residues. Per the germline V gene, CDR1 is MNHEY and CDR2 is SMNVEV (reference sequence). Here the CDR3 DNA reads TGTGCCAGCAGTGTGGGGAGGATAGCTAACTATGGCTACACCTTC. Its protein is CASSVGRIANYGYTF.

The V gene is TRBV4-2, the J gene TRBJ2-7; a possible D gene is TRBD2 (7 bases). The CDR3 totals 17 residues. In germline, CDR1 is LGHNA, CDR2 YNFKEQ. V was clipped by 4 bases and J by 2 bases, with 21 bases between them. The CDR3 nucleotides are TGTGCCAGCAGCCGGGGGGGGAAGGGGGATGCCGCCTACGAGCAGTACTTC. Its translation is CASSRGGKGDAAYEQYF.

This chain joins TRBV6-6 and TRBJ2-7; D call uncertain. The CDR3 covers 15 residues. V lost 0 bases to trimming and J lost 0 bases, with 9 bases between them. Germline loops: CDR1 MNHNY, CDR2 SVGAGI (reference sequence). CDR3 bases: TGTGCCAGCAGTTACTCAGAGACCTCCTCCTACGAGCAGTACTTC. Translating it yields CASSYSETSSYEQYF.

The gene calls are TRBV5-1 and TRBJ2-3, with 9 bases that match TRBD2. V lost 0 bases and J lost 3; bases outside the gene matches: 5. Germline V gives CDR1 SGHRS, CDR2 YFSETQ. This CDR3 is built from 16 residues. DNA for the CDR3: TGCGCCAGCAGCTTGGGGGTAGCGGGGGAAACAGATACGCAGTATTTT. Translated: CASSLGVAGETDTQYF.

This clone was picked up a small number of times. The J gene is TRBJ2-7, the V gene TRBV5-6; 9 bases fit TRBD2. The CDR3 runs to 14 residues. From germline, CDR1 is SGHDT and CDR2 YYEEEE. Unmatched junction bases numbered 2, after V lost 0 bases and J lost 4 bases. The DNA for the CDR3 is TGTGCCAGCAGCTTGGTAGCGGGGGTTTACGAGCAGTACTTC. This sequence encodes CASSLVAGVYEQYF.

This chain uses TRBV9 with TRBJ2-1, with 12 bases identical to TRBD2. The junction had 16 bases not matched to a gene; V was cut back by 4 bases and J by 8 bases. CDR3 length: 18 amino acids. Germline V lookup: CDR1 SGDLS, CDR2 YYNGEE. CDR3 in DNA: TGTGCCAGCAGCCTCCGGGGGCTAGCGGGGGGGCCGCAGGATGAGCAGTTCTTC. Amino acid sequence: CASSLRGLAGGPQDEQFF.

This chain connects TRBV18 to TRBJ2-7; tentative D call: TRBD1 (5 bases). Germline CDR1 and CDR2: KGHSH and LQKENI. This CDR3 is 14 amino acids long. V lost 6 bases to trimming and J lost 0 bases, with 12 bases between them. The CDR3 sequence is CASSDTWASYEQYF. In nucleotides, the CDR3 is TGTGCCAGCTCGGACACTTGGGCCTCCTACGAGCAGTACTTC.

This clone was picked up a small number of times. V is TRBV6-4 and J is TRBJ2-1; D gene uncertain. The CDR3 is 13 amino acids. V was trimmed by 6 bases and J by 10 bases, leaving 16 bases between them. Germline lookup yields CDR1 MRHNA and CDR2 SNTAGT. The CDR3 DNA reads TGTGCCAGCAGCGCGAGCTCTATAGGCGAGCAGTTCTTC. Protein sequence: CASSASSIGEQFF.

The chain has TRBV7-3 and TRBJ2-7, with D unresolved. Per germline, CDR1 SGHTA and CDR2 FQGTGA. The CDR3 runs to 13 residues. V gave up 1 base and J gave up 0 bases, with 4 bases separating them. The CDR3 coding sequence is TGTGCCAGCAGCTTAATGGCCTCCTACGAGCAGTACTTC. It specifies CASSLMASYEQYF.

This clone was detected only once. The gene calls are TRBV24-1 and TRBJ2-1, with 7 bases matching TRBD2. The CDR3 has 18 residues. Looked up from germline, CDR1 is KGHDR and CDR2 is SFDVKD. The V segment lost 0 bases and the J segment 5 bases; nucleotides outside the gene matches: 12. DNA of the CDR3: TGTGCCACCAGTGATTTGGGATCTGCAGCGGGACTGAACAATGAGCAGTTCTTC. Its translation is CATSDLGSAAGLNNEQFF.

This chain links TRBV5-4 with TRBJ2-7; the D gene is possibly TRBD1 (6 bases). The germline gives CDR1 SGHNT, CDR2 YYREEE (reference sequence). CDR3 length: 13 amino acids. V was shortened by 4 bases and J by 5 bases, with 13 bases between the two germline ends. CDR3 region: CASSHRASNEQYF. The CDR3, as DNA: TGTGCCAGCAGCCACAGGGCTTCCAACGAGCAGTACTTC.

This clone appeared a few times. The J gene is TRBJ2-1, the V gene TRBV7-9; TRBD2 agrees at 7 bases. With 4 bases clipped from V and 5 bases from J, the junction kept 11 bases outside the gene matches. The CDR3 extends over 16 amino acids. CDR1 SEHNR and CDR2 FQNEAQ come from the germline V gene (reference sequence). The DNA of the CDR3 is TGTGCCAGCAGCTACCTTCGGGCGGGAGTTAACAATGAGCAGTTCTTC. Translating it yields CASSYLRAGVNNEQFF.